The next 14 T cell receptor beta chains were all read from a single sample in a study of neurological immune-mediated disorders. From the 5' RACE reads, TCRdb called clonotypes with MiXCR, one entry per CDR3 protein. The profile shows fewer than 30,000 distinct CDR3 sequences, 13% of them singletons. Sequences were obtained from PBMCs. The receptors were gathered from a woman aged 40 to 55 with HTLV-1-associated myelopathy (HAM/TSP).

This clonotype has ten or more counts. V and J are TRBV5-1 and TRBJ1-2; 8 bases fit TRBD1. V shed 0 bases and J 0 bases; nucleotides not matched to a gene: 7. Per germline, CDR1 SGHRS and CDR2 YFSETQ. There are 17 residues in the CDR3. CDR3 residues: CASSLDRDRNSNYGYTF. The CDR3 DNA reads TGCGCCAGCAGCTTGGACCGGGACAGGAATTCTAACTATGGCTACACCTTC. The full variable domain, with the rest looked up from reference TRBV5-1 and TRBJ1-2, is KAGVTQTPRYLIKTRGQQVTLSCSPISGHRSVSWYQQTPGQGLQFLFEYFSETQRNKGNFPGRFSGRQFSNSRSEMNVSTLELGDSALYLCASSLDRDRNSNYGYTFGSGTRLTVV.

The chain has TRBV30 and TRBJ1-3, with D tentatively TRBD1 (5 bases). V lost 4 bases and J lost 0, with 13 bases in between. Germline V gives CDR1 GTSNPN, CDR2 SVGIG (reference sequence). The CDR3 runs 15 residues. The CDR3: CAWNRGTYSGNTIYF. In DNA, the CDR3 is TGTGCCTGGAATCGGGGCACATACTCTGGAAACACCATATATTTT. Based on the CDR3 plus reference TRBV30 and TRBJ1-3, the full variable domain is SQTIHQWPATLVQPVGSPLSLECTVEGTSNPNLYWYRQAAGRGLQLLFYSVGIGQISSEVPQNLSASRPQDRQFILSSKKLLLSDSGFYLCAWNRGTYSGNTIYFGEGSWLTVV.

This clonotype is medium-sized by share. The chain joins TRBV20-1 to TRBJ2-2; D perhaps matches TRBD1 (5 bases). Germline V gene data show CDR1 as DFQATT and CDR2 as SNEGSKA (reference sequence). The V and J ends lost 1 base and 0 bases respectively, with 12 bases between them. CDR3 length equals 16 residues. CDR3 coding DNA: TGCAGTGCTAGAGGGGGCGAGACTTCGAACACCGGGGAGCTGTTTTTT. Residues: CSARGGETSNTGELFF.

The genes are TRBV5-5 and TRBJ1-1; a possible D gene is TRBD1 (6 bases). V lost 3 bases and J 11 bases, leaving 17 bases between the germline ends. This CDR3 region has 13 residues. Germline assignment: CDR1 SGHKS and CDR2 YYEKEE (reference sequence). The CDR3 DNA follows: TGTGCCAGCAGCTGGGGGCGGCAGGGTAAGGCTTTCTTT. It codes for CASSWGRQGKAFF. The entire variable domain, with the rest obtained from reference TRBV5-5 and TRBJ1-1, is as follows: DAGVTQSPTHLIKTRGQQVTLRCSPISGHKSVSWYQQVLGQGPQFIFQYYEKEERGRGNFPDRFSARQFPNYSSELNVNALLLGDSALYLCASSWGRQGKAFFGQGTRLTVV.

This clonotype was observed at least ten times. V and J are TRBV12-3 or TRBV12-4 and TRBJ2-1, with D perhaps TRBD2 (5 bases). CDR3 size: 15 residues. Trimming cost V 2 bases and J 10 bases, with 18 bases left between them. In DNA, the CDR3 is TGTGCCAGCAGTTTAAATTGGGAGCCACCTCGAGAGCAGTTCTTC. Its protein product is CASSLNWEPPREQFF.

This clonotype was detected ten times or more. This chain connects TRBV27 to TRBJ2-2, with 10 bases lining up with TRBD1. The germline CDR1 and CDR2 sequences are MNHEY and SMNVEV (reference sequence). The CDR3 covers 15 residues. J was trimmed by 4 bases and V by 6 bases; bases with no gene match: 5. CDR3: CASSDRGPGTGELFF. The CDR3 nucleotides read TGTGCCAGCAGCGACAGGGGGCCGGGCACCGGGGAGCTGTTTTTT.

This clonotype was seen ten or more times. The CDR3 DNA reads as TGCAGTGCAAATCCTAGCGGGGGGGCGGTCGGGGAGCTGTTTTTT. It encodes CSANPSGGAVGELFF. The chain employs TRBV20-1 and TRBJ2-2, with 12 nucleotides matching TRBD2. The germline V gene encodes CDR1 DFQATT and CDR2 SNEGSKA (reference sequence). The CDR3 length is 15 residues. The J segment lost 7 bases and the V segment lost 6 bases, leaving 9 bases of the junction unmatched.

This clonotype was seen many times. At one boundary the junction diverges from the germline segment, which might be a read error. This rearrangement joins TRBV18 to TRBJ1-6; possible D gene TRBD1, 5 bases. The germline V gene encodes CDR1 KGHSH and CDR2 LQKENI. The CDR3 is 12 residues long. CDR3 nucleotide sequence: TGTGCCAGCTCCGATGGGGGGTCACGCCTCCACTTT. Protein product: CASSDGGSRLHF.

This clonotype was observed many times. The chain is built from TRBV7-2 and TRBJ1-2; 9 bases are a match to TRBD1. There are 15 residues in the CDR3. Trimming took 5 bases from V and 8 from J; bases not matched to a gene: 12. Germline V CDR1 and CDR2: SGHTA, FQGNSA. The CDR3, as DNA: TGTGCCAGCAGCCGAGACCGGGACAGGGCTAGCGGCTACACCTTC. Translated, it gives CASSRDRDRASGYTF.

The rearrangement joins TRBV7-3 to TRBJ2-1; D is unclear. Trimming took off 8 bases at V and 0 bases at J, with 14 bases between the two ends. Germline V lookup: CDR1 SGHTA, CDR2 FQGTGA. The CDR3 has 15 amino acids. This chain's CDR3 is CASLRAGSSYNEQFF. The CDR3 DNA follows: TGTGCCAGCCTACGGGCAGGAAGCTCCTACAATGAGCAGTTCTTC.

This clonotype was observed many times. The gene calls are TRBV5-1 and TRBJ2-2, with D possibly TRBD2 on 6 matching bases. CDR3 length equals 15 residues. V was pared by 0 bases and J by 4 bases, with 10 bases between. Germline V gene data show CDR1 as SGHRS and CDR2 as YFSETQ. CDR3 sequence (DNA): TGCGCCAGCAGCTTGGAGGCGGGGCGCACCGGGGAGCTGTTTTTT. Protein product: CASSLEAGRTGELFF.

This clonotype was detected ten times or more. The V call is TRBV20-1, the J call TRBJ2-3; 8 nucleotides line up with TRBD1. This CDR3 has 16 residues. The ends lost 6 bases at V and 4 bases at J; junction bases unmatched: 15. Germline CDR1 DFQATT, CDR2 SNEGSKA (reference sequence). CDR3 residues: CSAIDRGDRRADTQYF. The CDR3 DNA is TGCAGTGCCATAGATAGGGGGGACAGGCGGGCAGATACGCAGTATTTT.

This clonotype was picked up many times. The V and J genes are TRBV20-1 and TRBJ1-2, with D possibly TRBD1 on 6 matching bases. The CDR3 extends over 12 amino acids. Germline assignment: CDR1 DFQATT and CDR2 SNEGSKA (reference sequence). Trimming removed 0 bases from V and 7 bases from J, with 9 bases in between. The CDR3 here is CSAREDRTGYTF. The CDR3 coding sequence is TGCAGTGCTAGAGAGGACAGAACTGGCTACACCTTC.

This clonotype came up many times. The CDR3 here is CSATTVTGELFF. The CDR3 bases are TGCAGTGCAACGACTGTCACCGGGGAGCTGTTTTTT. The gene calls are TRBV20-1 and TRBJ2-2; unclear D gene. The length of the CDR3 is 12 residues. The germline V gene has CDR1 DFQATT and CDR2 SNEGSKA (reference sequence). V shed 6 bases and J shed 4 bases, with 9 bases lying between them.